This T cell receptor (beta chain) originates from a study of cytomegalovirus exposure and HLA in healthy donors. Sequenced by immunoSEQ multiplex PCR; TCRdb stores in-frame clones only, minus some. The sample shows about 120,000 clones, approximately 81% of them seen only once. Germline V gene sequence: CDR1 SGHRS, CDR2 YFSETQ. The CDR3 covers 14 residues. V gave up 0 bases and J gave up 5 bases, with 10 bases separating them. The sequenced material came from PBMCs. V and J are TRBV5-1 and TRBJ2-3; D call uncertain. The TCR was taken from a young woman in good health and CMV-seronegative. The CDR3 spells CASSLAVPRDTQYF. In nucleotides, the CDR3 is TGCGCCAGCAGCTTGGCGGTACCTCGAGATACGCAGTATTTT.